Listed below are T cell receptor beta chains from one sample, sequenced in a study of PD-L1 blockade in urothelial cancer. Clones were sequenced by immunoSEQ multiplex PCR, and TCRdb holds only the in-frame ones, with some missing. The sample yields about 88,000 clones, 90% seen once. This sample comprised PBMCs, obtained around atezolizumab (anti-PD-L1) treatment. The source is a man between 60 and 70 years old with urothelial cancer. Each CDR3 is given with its conserved first and last residue. D genes are given only for firm matches. Not all rows give a size; the values are once, few, many and, for expanded clones, a class.

cdr3_aa: CASSSREGYGYTF
cdr3_nt: TGTGCCAGCAGTTCCCGGGAGGGCTATGGCTACACCTTC
v_call: TRBV6-5
j_call: TRBJ1-2
d_call: NA
clone_size: NA

cdr3_aa: CASSLRPSASGEPYEQYF
cdr3_nt: TGTGCCAGCAGCTTAAGGCCCAGTGCTAGCGGGGAGCCTTACGAGCAGTACTTC
v_call: TRBV7-2
j_call: TRBJ2-7
d_call: TRBD2
clone_size: NA

cdr3_aa: CASSPTGPGGYTF
cdr3_nt: TGTGCCAGCAGCCCCACAGGGCCAGGGGGCTACACCTTC
v_call: TRBV7-9
j_call: TRBJ1-2
d_call: NA
clone_size: few

cdr3_aa: CASSVGAGASYNEQFF
cdr3_nt: TGTGCCAGCAGCGTAGGGGCGGGAGCCTCCTACAATGAGCAGTTCTTC
v_call: TRBV9
j_call: TRBJ2-1
d_call: TRBD2
clone_size: NA

cdr3_aa: CASSRTGTGPYGYTF
cdr3_nt: TGTGCCAGCAGCCGGACCGGGACAGGACCCTATGGCTACACCTTC
v_call: TRBV14
j_call: TRBJ1-2
d_call: TRBD1
clone_size: NA

cdr3_aa: CASSTMDRVHGYTF
cdr3_nt: TGTGCCAGCAGCACTATGGACAGGGTTCATGGCTACACCTTC
v_call: TRBV5-6
j_call: TRBJ1-2
d_call: TRBD1
clone_size: NA

cdr3_aa: CASSSRGVTNEKLFF
cdr3_nt: TGTGCCAGCAGCAGCAGGGGGGTCACTAATGAAAAACTGTTTTTT
v_call: TRBV6-1
j_call: TRBJ1-4
d_call: TRBD1
clone_size: NA

cdr3_aa: CASRPNNARGRSYEQYF
cdr3_nt: TGTGCCAGCAGGCCCAATAATGCCAGGGGGCGTTCCTACGAGCAGTACTTC
v_call: TRBV2
j_call: TRBJ2-7
d_call: TRBD1
clone_size: NA

cdr3_aa: CASGLVTGTAYTDTQYF
cdr3_nt: TGTGCTAGTGGTTTGGTAACGGGGACAGCCTACACAGATACGCAGTATTTT
v_call: TRBV12-5
j_call: TRBJ2-3
d_call: TRBD1
clone_size: NA

cdr3_aa: CASSPAGTGIYEQYF
cdr3_nt: TGTGCCAGCAGCCCCGCCGGGACAGGGATCTACGAGCAGTACTTC
v_call: TRBV9
j_call: TRBJ2-7
d_call: TRBD1
clone_size: once

cdr3_aa: CASRRAGGVYEQYF
cdr3_nt: TGTGCCAGCAGGAGAGCAGGGGGCGTCTACGAGCAGTACTTC
v_call: TRBV7-2
j_call: TRBJ2-7
d_call: TRBD1
clone_size: once

cdr3_aa: CASSYLRESEAFF
cdr3_nt: TGTGCCAGCAGTTACTTAAGGGAGTCTGAAGCTTTCTTT
v_call: TRBV6-6
j_call: TRBJ1-1
d_call: NA
clone_size: NA

cdr3_aa: CASSKSGGLETQYF
cdr3_nt: TGTGCCAGCAGCAAATCGGGGGGCTTGGAGACCCAGTACTTC
v_call: TRBV7-3
j_call: TRBJ2-5
d_call: NA
clone_size: NA

cdr3_aa: CASSARDRTYEQYF
cdr3_nt: TGTGCCAGCAGCGCCCGGGACAGAACCTACGAGCAGTACTTC
v_call: TRBV6-1
j_call: TRBJ2-7
d_call: TRBD1
clone_size: NA

cdr3_aa: CASSPVGSASYNEQFF
cdr3_nt: TGCGCCAGCAGCCCAGTGGGTAGCGCGTCCTACAATGAGCAGTTCTTC
v_call: TRBV5-1
j_call: TRBJ2-1
d_call: NA
clone_size: NA

cdr3_aa: CAINEGGTVSEQYF
cdr3_nt: TGTGCCATCAACGAGGGCGGGACAGTCTCCGAGCAGTACTTC
v_call: TRBV10-3
j_call: TRBJ2-7
d_call: NA
clone_size: NA

cdr3_aa: CASRAGRNTEAFF
cdr3_nt: TGTGCCAGCCGAGCGGGGCGGAACACTGAAGCTTTCTTT
v_call: TRBV7-3
j_call: TRBJ1-1
d_call: NA
clone_size: NA

cdr3_aa: CASSLGDRVLGYTF
cdr3_nt: TGTGCCAGCAGCTTAGGGGACAGGGTACTTGGCTACACCTTC
v_call: TRBV7-3
j_call: TRBJ1-2
d_call: TRBD1
clone_size: once

cdr3_aa: CASSRRGQGVDWYQETQYF
cdr3_nt: TGCGCCAGCAGCCGCCGTGGACAGGGGGTCGACTGGTACCAAGAGACCCAGTACTTC
v_call: TRBV4-3
j_call: TRBJ2-5
d_call: TRBD1
clone_size: NA

cdr3_aa: CASSVATGGTGELFF
cdr3_nt: TGTGCCAGCAGCGTAGCTACGGGGGGGACCGGGGAGCTGTTTTTT
v_call: TRBV9
j_call: TRBJ2-2
d_call: TRBD2
clone_size: NA

cdr3_aa: CAWSVSRVLNIQYF
cdr3_nt: TGTGCCTGGAGTGTCAGCAGGGTTTTAAACATTCAGTACTTC
v_call: TRBV30
j_call: TRBJ2-4
d_call: NA
clone_size: NA

cdr3_aa: CASSFLAGGQSYNEQFF
cdr3_nt: TGCGCCAGCAGCTTCTTAGCGGGGGGCCAGTCTTACAATGAGCAGTTCTTC
v_call: TRBV5-1
j_call: TRBJ2-1
d_call: TRBD2
clone_size: NA

cdr3_aa: CASSLRTSLETQYF
cdr3_nt: TGTGCCAGCAGCCTCCGGACTAGCCTTGAGACCCAGTACTTC
v_call: TRBV7-6
j_call: TRBJ2-5
d_call: TRBD2
clone_size: NA

cdr3_aa: CASSKSGGGEQFF
cdr3_nt: TGTGCCAGTAGTAAATCGGGAGGGGGTGAGCAGTTCTTC
v_call: TRBV19
j_call: TRBJ2-1
d_call: TRBD2
clone_size: NA

cdr3_aa: CASSFSQGSTDTQYF
cdr3_nt: TGTGCCAGCTCTTTTTCGCAGGGGAGCACAGATACGCAGTATTTT
v_call: TRBV18
j_call: TRBJ2-3
d_call: NA
clone_size: once

cdr3_aa: CASSLQGASSYNEQFF
cdr3_nt: TGTGCCAGCAGCTTACAGGGGGCGAGCTCCTACAATGAGCAGTTCTTC
v_call: TRBV7-3
j_call: TRBJ2-1
d_call: TRBD1
clone_size: NA

cdr3_aa: CASSFQDPGEQYF
cdr3_nt: TGCGCCAGCAGCTTCCAGGACCCGGGGGAGCAGTACTTC
v_call: TRBV5-1
j_call: TRBJ2-7
d_call: NA
clone_size: once

cdr3_aa: CASSHPGQGNGELFF
cdr3_nt: TGCGCCAGCAGCCATCCGGGACAGGGGAACGGGGAGCTGTTTTTT
v_call: TRBV4-1
j_call: TRBJ2-2
d_call: TRBD1
clone_size: NA

cdr3_aa: CASSLGVAGGRVEQFF
cdr3_nt: TGTGCCAGCAGCCTCGGGGTAGCGGGAGGCCGGGTTGAGCAGTTCTTC
v_call: TRBV28
j_call: TRBJ2-1
d_call: TRBD2
clone_size: NA

cdr3_aa: CASSHTGVDEQFF
cdr3_nt: TGCGCCAGCAGCCATACAGGGGTGGATGAGCAGTTCTTC
v_call: TRBV4-3
j_call: TRBJ2-1
d_call: TRBD1
clone_size: NA

cdr3_aa: CASGQFSNQPQHF
cdr3_nt: TGTGCCAGCGGACAGTTTAGCAATCAGCCCCAGCATTTT
v_call: TRBV6-5
j_call: TRBJ1-5
d_call: NA
clone_size: NA

cdr3_aa: CASSIAELSDEKLFF
cdr3_nt: TGTGCCAGTAGTATAGCCGAACTAAGCGATGAAAAACTGTTTTTT
v_call: TRBV19
j_call: TRBJ1-4
d_call: NA
clone_size: NA

cdr3_aa: CASSISGTSGNNEQFF
cdr3_nt: TGTGCCAGCAGCATATCCGGGACTAGCGGAAACAATGAGCAGTTCTTC
v_call: TRBV7-3
j_call: TRBJ2-1
d_call: TRBD2
clone_size: NA

cdr3_aa: CASSDSRRVQPQHF
cdr3_nt: TGTGCCAGCAGTGACTCCCGCAGGGTACAGCCCCAGCATTTT
v_call: TRBV6-4
j_call: TRBJ1-5
d_call: NA
clone_size: NA

cdr3_aa: CASSQIAAQETQYF
cdr3_nt: TGTGCCAGCAGCCAAATAGCGGCGCAAGAGACCCAGTACTTC
v_call: TRBV14
j_call: TRBJ2-5
d_call: NA
clone_size: NA

cdr3_aa: CASSLRLGADTQYF
cdr3_nt: TGCGCCAGCAGCTTGAGGCTAGGTGCAGATACGCAGTATTTT
v_call: TRBV5-1
j_call: TRBJ2-3
d_call: NA
clone_size: once

cdr3_aa: CASSLEGAGTEAFF
cdr3_nt: TGTGCCAGCAGCTTGGAGGGGGCAGGTACTGAAGCTTTCTTT
v_call: TRBV5-4
j_call: TRBJ1-1
d_call: TRBD1
clone_size: once

cdr3_aa: CASSIGVGTTVREQYF
cdr3_nt: TGTGCCAGTAGTATTGGAGTCGGGACTACTGTGAGAGAGCAGTACTTC
v_call: TRBV19
j_call: TRBJ2-7
d_call: TRBD2
clone_size: once

cdr3_aa: CASSFDREQPQHF
cdr3_nt: TGTGCCAGCAGCTTCGACAGGGAACAGCCCCAGCATTTT
v_call: TRBV27
j_call: TRBJ1-5
d_call: TRBD1
clone_size: NA

cdr3_aa: CAWEHNTGGDILAKNIQYF
cdr3_nt: TGTGCCTGGGAACACAACACGGGGGGCGACATACTGGCCAAAAACATTCAGTACTTC
v_call: TRBV30
j_call: TRBJ2-4
d_call: NA
clone_size: NA

cdr3_aa: CASSLGLASTDTQYF
cdr3_nt: TGTGCCAGCAGCTTAGGACTAGCGAGCACAGATACGCAGTATTTT
v_call: TRBV5-6
j_call: TRBJ2-3
d_call: TRBD2
clone_size: NA

cdr3_aa: CATSRRTGGIEQFF
cdr3_nt: TGTGCCACCAGCAGAAGGACAGGGGGCATTGAGCAGTTCTTC
v_call: TRBV15
j_call: TRBJ2-1
d_call: TRBD1
clone_size: few

cdr3_aa: CASSASKETDNYGYTF
cdr3_nt: TGTGCCAGCAGCGCGAGTAAAGAGACAGATAACTATGGCTACACCTTC
v_call: TRBV7-9
j_call: TRBJ1-2
d_call: NA
clone_size: NA

cdr3_aa: CASSYSGGVTEAFF
cdr3_nt: TGTGCCAGCAGTTATTCAGGGGGTGTCACTGAAGCTTTCTTT
v_call: TRBV7-2
j_call: TRBJ1-1
d_call: TRBD1
clone_size: NA

cdr3_aa: CASSSGGYQETQYF
cdr3_nt: TGCGCCAGCAGTAGCGGGGGGTACCAAGAGACCCAGTACTTC
v_call: TRBV10-2
j_call: TRBJ2-5
d_call: TRBD2
clone_size: NA

cdr3_aa: CASSFNTGGQETQYF
cdr3_nt: TGTGCCAGCAGCTTTAACACAGGGGGCCAAGAGACCCAGTACTTC
v_call: TRBV7-2
j_call: TRBJ2-5
d_call: TRBD1
clone_size: NA

cdr3_aa: CASSFGTSGLYEQYF
cdr3_nt: TGTGCCAGCAGCTTCGGGACTAGCGGACTCTACGAGCAGTACTTC
v_call: TRBV5-4
j_call: TRBJ2-7
d_call: TRBD2
clone_size: NA

cdr3_aa: CASSYAGTYEQYF
cdr3_nt: TGCGCCAGCAGCTATGCGGGGACCTACGAGCAGTACTTC
v_call: TRBV5-1
j_call: TRBJ2-7
d_call: NA
clone_size: NA

cdr3_aa: CASALSAGRPETQYF
cdr3_nt: TGTGCCAGCGCCCTGTCCGCAGGGAGGCCAGAGACCCAGTACTTC
v_call: TRBV6-5
j_call: TRBJ2-5
d_call: NA
clone_size: NA

cdr3_aa: CASSLNSYEQYF
cdr3_nt: TGCGCCAGCAGTCTTAATTCCTACGAGCAGTACTTC
v_call: TRBV5-1
j_call: TRBJ2-7
d_call: NA
clone_size: NA